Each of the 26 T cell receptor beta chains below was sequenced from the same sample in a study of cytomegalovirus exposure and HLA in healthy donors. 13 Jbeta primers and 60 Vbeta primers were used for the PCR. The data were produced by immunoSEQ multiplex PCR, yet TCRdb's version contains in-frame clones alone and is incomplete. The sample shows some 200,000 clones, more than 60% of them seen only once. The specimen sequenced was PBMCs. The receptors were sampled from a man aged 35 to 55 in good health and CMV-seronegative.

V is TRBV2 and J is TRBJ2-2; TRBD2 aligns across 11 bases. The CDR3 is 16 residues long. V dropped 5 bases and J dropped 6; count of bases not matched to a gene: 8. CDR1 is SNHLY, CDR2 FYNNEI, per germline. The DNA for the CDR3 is TGTGCCAGCAGTTCCGGGACTAGCGGTTGGGCCGGGGAGCTGTTTTTT. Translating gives CASSSGTSGWAGELFF. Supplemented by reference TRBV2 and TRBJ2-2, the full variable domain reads EPEVTQTPSHQVTQMGQEVILRCVPISNHLYFYWYRQILGQKVEFLVSFYNNEISEKSEIFDDQFSVERPDGSNFTLKIRSTKLEDSAMYFCASSSGTSGWAGELFFGEGSRLTVL.

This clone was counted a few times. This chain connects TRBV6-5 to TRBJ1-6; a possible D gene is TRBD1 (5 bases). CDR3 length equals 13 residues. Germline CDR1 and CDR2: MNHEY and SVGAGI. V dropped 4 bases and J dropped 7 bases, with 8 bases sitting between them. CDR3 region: CASSFTGNSPLHF. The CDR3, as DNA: TGTGCCAGCAGTTTCACAGGCAATTCACCCCTCCACTTT.

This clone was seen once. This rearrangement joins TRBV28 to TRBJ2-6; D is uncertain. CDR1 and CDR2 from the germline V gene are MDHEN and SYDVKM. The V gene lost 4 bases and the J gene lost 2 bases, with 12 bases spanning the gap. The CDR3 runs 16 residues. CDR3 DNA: TGTGCCAGCAGTTACGCAGGCCCCCCTGGGGCCAACGTCCTGACTTTC. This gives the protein CASSYAGPPGANVLTF.

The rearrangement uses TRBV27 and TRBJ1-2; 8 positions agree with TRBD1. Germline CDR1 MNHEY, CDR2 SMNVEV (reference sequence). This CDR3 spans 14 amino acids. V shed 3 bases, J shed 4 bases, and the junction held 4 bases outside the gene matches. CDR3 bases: TGTGCCAGCAGTTTGGACAGGGAGGTCTATGGCTACACCTTC. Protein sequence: CASSLDREVYGYTF.

Here the CDR3 reads CASSRGLAGNYEQYF. The CDR3 bases are TGCGCCAGCAGCCGAGGACTAGCGGGAAACTACGAGCAGTACTTC. The gene calls are TRBV4-3 and TRBJ2-7; TRBD2 matches 12 bases. V shed 4 bases and J 3 bases; nucleotides not matched to a gene: 4. The CDR3 is 15 amino acids. Looked up from germline, CDR1 is LGHNA and CDR2 is YSLEER.

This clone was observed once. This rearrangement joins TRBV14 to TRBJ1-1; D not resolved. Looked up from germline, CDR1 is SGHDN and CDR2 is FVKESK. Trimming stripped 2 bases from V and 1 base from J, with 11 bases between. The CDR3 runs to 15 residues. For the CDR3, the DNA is TGTGCCAGCAGCCAATGGGCCACCCCGAACACTGAAGCTTTCTTT. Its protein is CASSQWATPNTEAFF.

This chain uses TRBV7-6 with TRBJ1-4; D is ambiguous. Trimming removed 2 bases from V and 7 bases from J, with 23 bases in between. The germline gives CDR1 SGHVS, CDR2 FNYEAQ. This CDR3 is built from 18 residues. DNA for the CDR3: TGTGCCAGCAGCTTACCATCCTTAAACAGTCTGCCAGGTGAAAAACTGTTTTTT. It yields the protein CASSLPSLNSLPGEKLFF.

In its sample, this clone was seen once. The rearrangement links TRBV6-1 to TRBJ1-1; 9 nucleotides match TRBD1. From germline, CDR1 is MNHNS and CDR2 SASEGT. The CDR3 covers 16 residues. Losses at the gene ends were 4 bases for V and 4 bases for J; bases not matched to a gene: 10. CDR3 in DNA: TGTGCCAGCAGTGTACAGGGGGCGCAGGTAAGCACTGAAGCTTTCTTT. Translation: CASSVQGAQVSTEAFF.

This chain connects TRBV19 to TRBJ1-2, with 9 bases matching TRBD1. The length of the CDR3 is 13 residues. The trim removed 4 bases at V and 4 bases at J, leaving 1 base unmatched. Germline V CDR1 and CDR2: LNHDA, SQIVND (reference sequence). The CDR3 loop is CASSTGQGYGYTF. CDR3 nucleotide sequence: TGTGCCAGTAGTACGGGACAGGGCTATGGCTACACCTTC.

The CDR3 sequence is CASSWDRGRETQYF. The DNA of the CDR3 is TGTGCCAGCAGCTGGGACAGGGGGCGAGAGACCCAGTACTTC. The chain employs TRBV7-2 and TRBJ2-5; 12 bases map to TRBD1. The CDR3 has 14 residues. Per the germline V gene, CDR1 is SGHTA and CDR2 is FQGNSA. V gave up 4 bases and J gave up 4 bases; unmatched junction bases: 1. Looking up the rest from reference TRBV7-2 and TRBJ2-5 gives the full variable domain: GAGVSQSPSNKVTEKGKDVELRCDPISGHTALYWYRQSLGQGLEFLIYFQGNSAPDKSGLPSDRFSAERTGGSVSTLTIQRTQQEDSAVYLCASSWDRGRETQYFGPGTRLLVL.

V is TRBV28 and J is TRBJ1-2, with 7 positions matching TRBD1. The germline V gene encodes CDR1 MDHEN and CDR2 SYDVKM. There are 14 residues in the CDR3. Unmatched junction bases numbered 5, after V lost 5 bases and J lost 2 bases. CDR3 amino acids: CASSEQGNNYGYTF. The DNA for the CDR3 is TGTGCCAGCAGTGAACAGGGGAACAACTATGGCTACACCTTC.

The chain's CDR3 is CATRGPGANVLTF. The CDR3 DNA is TGTGCCACTAGGGGGCCTGGGGCCAACGTCCTGACTTTC. The chain recombines TRBV25-1 with TRBJ2-6; 7 bases agree with TRBD1. The length of the CDR3 is 13 residues. Germline values: CDR1 MGHDK, CDR2 SYGVNS. Trimming removed 10 bases from V and 2 bases from J; junction bases left unmatched: 2.

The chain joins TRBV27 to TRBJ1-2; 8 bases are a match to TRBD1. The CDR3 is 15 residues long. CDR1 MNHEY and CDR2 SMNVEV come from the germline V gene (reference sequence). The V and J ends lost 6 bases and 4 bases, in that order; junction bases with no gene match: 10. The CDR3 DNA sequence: TGTGCCAGCAGCTTGACAGGGGAATTTGGCTATGGCTACACCTTC. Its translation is CASSLTGEFGYGYTF.

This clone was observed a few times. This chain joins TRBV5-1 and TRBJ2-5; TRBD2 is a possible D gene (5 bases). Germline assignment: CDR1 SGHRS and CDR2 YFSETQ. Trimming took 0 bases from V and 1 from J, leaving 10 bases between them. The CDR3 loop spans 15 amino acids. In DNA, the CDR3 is TGCGCCAGCAGCTTGGCCCCGGGGAGCCAAGAGACCCAGTACTTC. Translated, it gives CASSLAPGSQETQYF. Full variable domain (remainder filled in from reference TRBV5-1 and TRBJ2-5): KAGVTQTPRYLIKTRGQQVTLSCSPISGHRSVSWYQQTPGQGLQFLFEYFSETQRNKGNFPGRFSGRQFSNSRSEMNVSTLELGDSALYLCASSLAPGSQETQYFGPGTRLLVL.

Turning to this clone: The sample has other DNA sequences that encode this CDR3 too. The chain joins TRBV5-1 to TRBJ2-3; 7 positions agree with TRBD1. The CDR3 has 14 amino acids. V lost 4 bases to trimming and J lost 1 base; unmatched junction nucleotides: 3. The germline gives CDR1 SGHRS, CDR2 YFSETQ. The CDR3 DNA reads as TGCGCCAGCAGCCCTGGACAGGGCACAGATACGCAGTATTTT. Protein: CASSPGQGTDTQYF. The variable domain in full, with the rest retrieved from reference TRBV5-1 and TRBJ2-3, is KAGVTQTPRYLIKTRGQQVTLSCSPISGHRSVSWYQQTPGQGLQFLFEYFSETQRNKGNFPGRFSGRQFSNSRSEMNVSTLELGDSALYLCASSPGQGTDTQYFGPGTRLTVL.

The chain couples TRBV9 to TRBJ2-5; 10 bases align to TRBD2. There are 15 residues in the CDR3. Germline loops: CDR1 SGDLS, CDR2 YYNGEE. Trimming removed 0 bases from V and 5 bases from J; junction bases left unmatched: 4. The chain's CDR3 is CASSVALAGVETQYF. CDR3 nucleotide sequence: TGTGCCAGCAGCGTAGCGCTAGCGGGGGTGGAGACCCAGTACTTC.

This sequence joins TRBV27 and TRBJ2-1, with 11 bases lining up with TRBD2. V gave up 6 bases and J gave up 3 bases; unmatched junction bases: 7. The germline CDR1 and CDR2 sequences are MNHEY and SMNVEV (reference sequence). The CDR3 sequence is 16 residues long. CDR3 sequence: CASRATSGGLYNEQFF. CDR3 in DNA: TGTGCCAGCAGGGCCACTAGCGGGGGCCTCTACAATGAGCAGTTCTTC.

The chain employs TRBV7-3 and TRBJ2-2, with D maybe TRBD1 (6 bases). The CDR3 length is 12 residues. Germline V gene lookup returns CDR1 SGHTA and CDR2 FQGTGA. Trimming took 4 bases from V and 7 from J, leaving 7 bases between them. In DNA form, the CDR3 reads TGTGCCAGCAGCTCAGGGGTCGGGGAGCTGTTTTTT. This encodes CASSSGVGELFF. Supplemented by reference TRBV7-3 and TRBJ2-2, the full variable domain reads GAGVSQTPSNKVTEKGKYVELRCDPISGHTALYWYRQSLGQGPEFLIYFQGTGAADDSGLPNDRFFAVRPEGSVSTLKIQRTERGDSAVYLCASSSGVGELFFGEGSRLTVL.

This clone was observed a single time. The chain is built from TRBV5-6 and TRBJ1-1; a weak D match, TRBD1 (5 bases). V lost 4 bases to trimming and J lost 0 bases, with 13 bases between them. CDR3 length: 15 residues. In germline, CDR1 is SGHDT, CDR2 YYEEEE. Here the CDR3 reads CASSPKGRLNTEAFF. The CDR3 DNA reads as TGTGCCAGCAGCCCCAAGGGGCGGTTGAACACTGAAGCTTTCTTT. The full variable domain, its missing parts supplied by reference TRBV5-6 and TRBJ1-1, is DAGVTQSPTHLIKTRGQQVTLRCSPKSGHDTVSWYQQALGQGPQFIFQYYEEEERQRGNFPDRFSGHQFPNYSSELNVNALLLGDSALYLCASSPKGRLNTEAFFGQGTRLTVV.

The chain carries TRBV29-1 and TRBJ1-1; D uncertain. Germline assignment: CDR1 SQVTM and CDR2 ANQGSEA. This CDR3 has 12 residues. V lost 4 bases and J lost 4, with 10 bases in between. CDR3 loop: CSVGKQSTEAFF. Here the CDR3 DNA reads TGCAGCGTTGGGAAACAGAGCACTGAAGCTTTCTTT.

The CDR3 DNA reads as TGTGCCAGCGGGCAGCAGCCGGCAAACAATGAGCAGTTCTTC. Translating it yields CASGQQPANNEQFF. The chain recombines TRBV7-3 with TRBJ2-1; D remains unclear. With 8 bases removed from V and 5 bases from J, the gap between germline ends came to 16 bases. The CDR3 is made up of 14 amino acids. Germline-derived CDR1 and CDR2 are SGHTA and FQGTGA.

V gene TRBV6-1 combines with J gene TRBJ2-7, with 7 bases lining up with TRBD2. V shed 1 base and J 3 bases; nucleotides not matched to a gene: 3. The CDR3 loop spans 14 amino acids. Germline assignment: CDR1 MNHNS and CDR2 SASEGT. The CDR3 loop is CASSEGGGDYEQYF. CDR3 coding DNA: TGTGCCAGCAGTGAAGGGGGGGGAGACTACGAGCAGTACTTC.

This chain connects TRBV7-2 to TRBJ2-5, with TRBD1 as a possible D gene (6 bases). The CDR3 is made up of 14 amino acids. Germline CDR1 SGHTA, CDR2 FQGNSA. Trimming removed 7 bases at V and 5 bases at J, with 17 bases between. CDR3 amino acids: CASTRRGGEETQYF. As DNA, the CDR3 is TGTGCCAGCACCCGGAGAGGGGGAGAGGAGACCCAGTACTTC.

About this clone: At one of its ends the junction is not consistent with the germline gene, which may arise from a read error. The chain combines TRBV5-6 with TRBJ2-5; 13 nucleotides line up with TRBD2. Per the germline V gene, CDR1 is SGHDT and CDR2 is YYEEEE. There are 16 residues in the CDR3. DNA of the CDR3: TGTGCCGGCAGCCGCGGACTAGCGGGGGAAGGAGAGACCCAGTACTTC. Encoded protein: CAGSRGLAGEGETQYF.

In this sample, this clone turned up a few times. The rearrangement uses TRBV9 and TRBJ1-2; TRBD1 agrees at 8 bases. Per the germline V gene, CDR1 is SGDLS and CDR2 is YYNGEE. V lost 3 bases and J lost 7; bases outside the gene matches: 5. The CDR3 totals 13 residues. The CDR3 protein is CASSAQTGVGYTF. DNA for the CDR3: TGTGCCAGCAGCGCTCAGACAGGGGTTGGCTACACCTTC.

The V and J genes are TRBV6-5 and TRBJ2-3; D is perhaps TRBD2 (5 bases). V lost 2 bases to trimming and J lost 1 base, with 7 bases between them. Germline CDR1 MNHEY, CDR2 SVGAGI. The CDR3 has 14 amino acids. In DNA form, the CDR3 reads TGTGCCAGCAGTTACGGGAGCCGCACAGATACGCAGTATTTT. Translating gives CASSYGSRTDTQYF.